This T cell receptor (beta chain) was captured in a study of CXCR3-negative and CXCR3-positive naive CD8 T cells. Study-wide context: Collectively, the libraries yielded roughly 140 million TRB reads in total, at about 1.5 +/- 0.3 million per library. Study outcomes and limitations: CXCR3-positive naive cells carried more hydrophobic TRB CDR3s than CXCR3-negative naive cells did. Post-cryopreservation CXCR3 expression was partly diminished, and the bulk of assays employed fresh PBMCs. Memory CD8+ cells had much lower diversity, and both naive subsets had comparably high diversity.

The authors gated naive CD8+ T cells as CD45RO-CCR7+CD27+CD95-. The authors made the TRB cDNA libraries by 5' RACE using UMI labels. For each CDR3 protein, TCRdb gives one entry from its re-call of the 5' RACE reads, without DNA. The table lists 150,000 to 180,000 distinct CDR3 sequences. As concerns this clonotype: No antigen is known for it.

CDR1 is SGHNT, CDR2 YENEEA, per germline. This CDR3 region has 18 residues. Sequenced input: naive CXCR3+ CD8+ T cells from blood. Subset reported: CD45RO-CCR7+CD27+CD95- naive CD8+ T cells expressing CXCR3 (TNR3+). This sequence was found in a human donor in good health. Some clones in this sample may be carry-over from other donors' samples. The V and J genes are TRBV11-3 and TRBJ2-7; TCRdb selects TRBD1, and the lack of DNA leaves this call unchecked. CDR3: CASNPIGGHLLYCPEQYF.